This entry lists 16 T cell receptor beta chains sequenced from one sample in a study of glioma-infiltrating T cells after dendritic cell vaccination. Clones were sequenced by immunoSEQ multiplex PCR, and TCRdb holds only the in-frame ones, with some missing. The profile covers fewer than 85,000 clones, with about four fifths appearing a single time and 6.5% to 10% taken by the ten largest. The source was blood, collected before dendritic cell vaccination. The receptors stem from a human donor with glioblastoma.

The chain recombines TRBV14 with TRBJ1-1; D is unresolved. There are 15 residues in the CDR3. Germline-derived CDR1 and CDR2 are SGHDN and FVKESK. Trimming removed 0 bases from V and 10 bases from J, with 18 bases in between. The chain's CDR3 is CASSQDRRGRLGAFF. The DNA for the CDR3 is TGTGCCAGCAGCCAAGATCGGCGAGGGAGACTGGGAGCTTTCTTT.

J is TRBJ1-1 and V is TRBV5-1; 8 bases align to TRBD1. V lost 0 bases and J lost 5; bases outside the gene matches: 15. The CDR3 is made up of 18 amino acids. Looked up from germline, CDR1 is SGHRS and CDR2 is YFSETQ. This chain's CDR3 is CASSLVGQGAGKGTEAFF. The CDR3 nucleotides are TGCGCCAGCAGCTTGGTTGGTCAGGGGGCTGGGAAGGGGACTGAAGCTTTCTTT.

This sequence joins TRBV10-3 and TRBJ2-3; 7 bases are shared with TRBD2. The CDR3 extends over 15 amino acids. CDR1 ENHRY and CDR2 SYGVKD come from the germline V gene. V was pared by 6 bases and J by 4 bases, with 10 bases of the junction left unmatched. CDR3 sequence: CAIRTAGLFADTQYF. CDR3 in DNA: TGTGCCATCAGGACCGCGGGACTATTCGCAGATACGCAGTATTTT.

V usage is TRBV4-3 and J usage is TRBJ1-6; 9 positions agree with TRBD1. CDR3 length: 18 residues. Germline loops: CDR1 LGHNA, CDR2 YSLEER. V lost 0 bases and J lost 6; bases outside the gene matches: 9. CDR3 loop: CASSQDYSGTGLNSPLHF. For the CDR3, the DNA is TGCGCCAGCAGCCAAGATTATTCTGGGACAGGGCTTAATTCACCCCTCCACTTT.

In DNA, the CDR3 is TGTGCCAGCAGTACTCAACCGGGACAGGAGTTGAACACTGAAGCTTTCTTT. Translation: CASSTQPGQELNTEAFF. This chain links TRBV27 with TRBJ1-1; 8 bases align to TRBD1. The V and J ends lost 5 bases and 0 bases, in that order; junction bases with no gene match: 11. The germline CDR1 and CDR2 sequences are MNHEY and SMNVEV (reference sequence). This CDR3 is 17 amino acids long.

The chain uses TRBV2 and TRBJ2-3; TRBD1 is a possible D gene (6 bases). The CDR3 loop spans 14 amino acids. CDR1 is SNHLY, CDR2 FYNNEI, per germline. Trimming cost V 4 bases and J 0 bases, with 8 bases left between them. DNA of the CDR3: TGTGCCAGCAGTGTGAGGGGGAGCACAGATACGCAGTATTTT. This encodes CASSVRGSTDTQYF. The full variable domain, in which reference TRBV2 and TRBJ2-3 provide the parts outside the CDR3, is EPEVTQTPSHQVTQMGQEVILRCVPISNHLYFYWYRQILGQKVEFLVSFYNNEISEKSEIFDDQFSVERPDGSNFTLKIRSTKLEDSAMYFCASSVRGSTDTQYFGPGTRLTVL.

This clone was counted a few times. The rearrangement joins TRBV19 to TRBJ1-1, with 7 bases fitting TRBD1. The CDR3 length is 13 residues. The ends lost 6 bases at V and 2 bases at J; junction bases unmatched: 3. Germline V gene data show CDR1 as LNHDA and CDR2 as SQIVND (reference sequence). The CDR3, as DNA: TGTGCCAGTAGCAGGGACAGTAACACTGAAGCTTTCTTT. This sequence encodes CASSRDSNTEAFF.

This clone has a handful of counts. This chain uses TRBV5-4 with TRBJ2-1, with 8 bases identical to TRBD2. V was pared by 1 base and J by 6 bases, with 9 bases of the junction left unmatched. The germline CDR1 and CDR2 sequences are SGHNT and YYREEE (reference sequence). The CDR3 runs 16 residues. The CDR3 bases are TGTGCCAGCAGCTTGAGTCGGGGGGGCCTAAGCAATGAGCAGTTCTTC. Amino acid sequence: CASSLSRGGLSNEQFF.

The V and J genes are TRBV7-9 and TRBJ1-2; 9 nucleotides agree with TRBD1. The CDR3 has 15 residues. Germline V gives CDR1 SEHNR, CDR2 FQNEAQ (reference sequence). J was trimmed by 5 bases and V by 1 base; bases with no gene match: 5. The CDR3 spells CASSLGSGTGYGYTF. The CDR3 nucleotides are TGTGCCAGCAGCTTAGGTTCTGGGACAGGGTATGGCTACACCTTC. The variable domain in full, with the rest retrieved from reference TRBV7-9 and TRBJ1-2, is DTGVSQNPRHKITKRGQNVTFRCDPISEHNRLYWYRQTLGQGPEFLTYFQNEAQLEKSRLLSDRFSAERPKGSFSTLEIQRTEQGDSAMYLCASSLGSGTGYGYTFGSGTRLTVV.

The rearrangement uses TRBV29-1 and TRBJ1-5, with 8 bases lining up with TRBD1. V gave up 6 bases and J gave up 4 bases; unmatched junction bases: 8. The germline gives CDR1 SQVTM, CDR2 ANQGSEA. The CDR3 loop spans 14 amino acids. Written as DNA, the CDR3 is TGCAGCGTCGCGCTTCAGGGGGCAAATCAGCCCCAGCATTTT. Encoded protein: CSVALQGANQPQHF.

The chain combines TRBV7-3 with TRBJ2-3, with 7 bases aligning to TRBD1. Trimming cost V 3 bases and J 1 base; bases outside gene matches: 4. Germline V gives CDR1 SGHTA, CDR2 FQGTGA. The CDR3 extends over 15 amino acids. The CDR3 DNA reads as TGTGCCAGCAGCTTGGGGACAGTCGGCACAGATACGCAGTATTTT. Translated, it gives CASSLGTVGTDTQYF.

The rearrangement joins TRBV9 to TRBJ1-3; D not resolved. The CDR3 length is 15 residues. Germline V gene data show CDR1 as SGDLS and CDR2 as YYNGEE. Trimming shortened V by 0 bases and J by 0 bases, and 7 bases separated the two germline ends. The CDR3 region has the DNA TGTGCCAGCAGCGTAGAAGCCTTCTCTGGAAACACCATATATTTT. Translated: CASSVEAFSGNTIYF.

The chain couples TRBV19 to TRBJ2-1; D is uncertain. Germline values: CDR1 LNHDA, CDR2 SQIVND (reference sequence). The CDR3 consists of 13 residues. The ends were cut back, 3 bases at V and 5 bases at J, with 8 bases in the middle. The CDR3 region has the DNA TGTGCCAGTAGTATTGAACGGGACAATGAGCAGTTCTTC. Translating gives CASSIERDNEQFF. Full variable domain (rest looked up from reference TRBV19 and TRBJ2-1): DGGITQSPKYLFRKEGQNVTLSCEQNLNHDAMYWYRQDPGQGLRLIYYSQIVNDFQKGDIAEGYSVSREKKESFPLTVTSAQKNPTAFYLCASSIERDNEQFFGPGTRLTVL.

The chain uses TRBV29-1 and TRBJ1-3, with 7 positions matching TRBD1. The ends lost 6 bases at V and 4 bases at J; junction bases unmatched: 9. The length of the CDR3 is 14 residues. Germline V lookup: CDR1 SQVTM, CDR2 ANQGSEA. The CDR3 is CSVALTGDGNTIYF. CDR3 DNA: TGCAGCGTCGCACTAACAGGGGACGGAAACACCATATATTTT. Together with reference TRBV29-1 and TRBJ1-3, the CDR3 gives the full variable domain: SAVISQKPSRDICQRGTSLTIQCQVDSQVTMMFWYRQQPGQSLTLIATANQGSEATYESGFVIDKFPISRPNLTFSTLTVSNMSPEDSSIYLCSVALTGDGNTIYFGEGSWLTVV.

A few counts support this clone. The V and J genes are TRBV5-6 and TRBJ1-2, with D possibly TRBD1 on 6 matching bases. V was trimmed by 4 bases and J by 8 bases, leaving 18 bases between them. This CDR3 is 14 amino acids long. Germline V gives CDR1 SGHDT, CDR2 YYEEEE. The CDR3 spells CASSGGRTRIGYTF. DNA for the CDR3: TGTGCCAGCAGCGGGGGCAGAACACGCATCGGCTACACCTTC.

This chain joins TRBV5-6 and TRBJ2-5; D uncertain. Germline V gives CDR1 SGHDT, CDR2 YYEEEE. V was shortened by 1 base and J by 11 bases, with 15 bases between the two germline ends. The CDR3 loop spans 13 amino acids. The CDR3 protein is CASSLQIPGQQYF. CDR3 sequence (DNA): TGTGCCAGCAGCTTGCAAATCCCAGGTCAGCAGTACTTC.